The 18 T cell receptor beta chains presented below share a single source sample, sequenced in a study of OX40 agonist ivuxolimab in advanced cancers. Generated by immunoSEQ multiplex PCR, the TCRdb table keeps only in-frame clones and is missing some. The repertoire has about 79,000 clones, just over 85% of them found once; the top ten carry roughly 4.5%. The starting material was CD4+ or CD8+ T cells sorted from blood, obtained in a trial of the OX40 agonist ivuxolimab. These TCRs come from an adult with an advanced solid tumor such as melanoma, head and neck, liver or kidney cancer.

This clone has just one count. This sequence joins TRBV7-9 and TRBJ1-3, with D possibly being TRBD1 (5 bases). The CDR3 is made up of 13 amino acids. The germline gives CDR1 SEHNR, CDR2 FQNEAQ (reference sequence). The chain's CDR3 is CAGGGLSGNTIYF. As DNA, the CDR3 is TGTGCTGGGGGAGGGCTCTCTGGAAACACCATATATTTT.

The chain carries TRBV6-5 and TRBJ2-7, with TRBD1 identical over 9 bases. Per the germline V gene, CDR1 is MNHEY and CDR2 is SVGAGI. The CDR3 loop spans 13 amino acids. Trimming cost V 4 bases and J 5 bases; bases outside gene matches: 3. CDR3 sequence reads: CASSSDRGDEQYF. CDR3 nucleotide sequence: TGTGCCAGCAGTTCGGACAGGGGCGACGAGCAGTACTTC.

CDR3 nucleotides: TGCGCCAGCAGGAAGACAGGGGGAGCAGATACGCAGTATTTT. It translates to CASRKTGGADTQYF. V is TRBV5-1 and J is TRBJ2-3; 9 bases line up with TRBD1. Germline assignment: CDR1 SGHRS and CDR2 YFSETQ. V gave up 5 bases and J gave up 4 bases; unmatched junction bases: 5. The CDR3 has 14 amino acids.

V gene TRBV4-1 combines with J gene TRBJ2-1, with a tentative D call TRBD2 (6 bases). CDR3 length: 17 amino acids. V was cut by 0 bases and J by 3 bases, with 15 bases left in between. Germline V gives CDR1 MGHRA, CDR2 YSYEKL. CDR3 sequence (DNA): TGCGCCAGCAGCCAAGACATGACTAGTTGGGACTACAATGAGCAGTTCTTC. Its protein is CASSQDMTSWDYNEQFF.

This clone was picked up one time. The chain is built from TRBV9 and TRBJ2-1; 15 bases fit TRBD2. There are 14 residues in the CDR3. Germline CDR1 SGDLS, CDR2 YYNGEE. With 6 bases clipped from V and 9 bases from J, the junction kept 4 bases outside the gene matches. CDR3 residues: CASTGLAGGGEQFF. The DNA of the CDR3 is TGTGCCAGCACAGGACTAGCGGGAGGGGGTGAGCAGTTCTTC.

V is TRBV7-6 and J is TRBJ1-4, with 10 bases identical to TRBD1. CDR3 size: 15 residues. Per the germline V gene, CDR1 is SGHVS and CDR2 is FNYEAQ. The ends lost 2 bases at V and 8 bases at J; junction bases unmatched: 5. CDR3 sequence: CASSLMGQGQEKLFF. CDR3 in DNA: TGTGCCAGCAGCTTAATGGGACAGGGGCAAGAAAAACTGTTTTTT.

This chain uses TRBV6-5 with TRBJ1-2; 8 bases map to TRBD1. The CDR3 runs 13 residues. V trimming: 5 bases; J trimming: 8 bases; junction bases outside the gene matches: 7. In germline, CDR1 is MNHEY, CDR2 SVGAGI. CDR3 nucleotide sequence: TGTGCCAGCAGTGTCCGGACAGGGCAGGGCTACACCTTC. Its protein is CASSVRTGQGYTF.

This chain connects TRBV6-5 to TRBJ2-7; D is ambiguous. V gave up 6 bases and J gave up 3 bases, with 18 bases separating them. The V gene's germline CDR1 is MNHEY and CDR2 SVGAGI. The CDR3 is 15 amino acids. This CDR3 is CASSTGPARVYEQYF. The DNA of the CDR3 is TGTGCCAGCAGCACTGGACCGGCCCGAGTCTACGAGCAGTACTTC.

This chain joins TRBV6-1 and TRBJ2-7; 10 positions agree with TRBD1. Germline V gives CDR1 MNHNS, CDR2 SASEGT. V lost 9 bases, J lost 1 base, and 6 bases stayed unmatched. The CDR3 has 14 residues. The CDR3: CASLRDRGSYEQYF. The DNA for the CDR3 is TGTGCCAGTTTGCGGGACAGGGGATCCTACGAGCAGTACTTC.

J is TRBJ2-3 and V is TRBV5-1; the match to TRBD2 covers 10 bases. Per germline, CDR1 SGHRS and CDR2 YFSETQ. J gave up 3 bases and V 1 base, and 2 bases lay outside the gene matches. This CDR3 comprises 15 residues. Here the CDR3 reads CASSLPSGRTDTQYF. CDR3 nucleotide sequence: TGCGCCAGCAGCTTGCCTAGCGGGAGAACAGATACGCAGTATTTT.

This chain joins TRBV5-4 and TRBJ1-1; the D is unclear. The CDR3 is 14 amino acids. Germline V lookup: CDR1 SGHNT, CDR2 YYREEE (reference sequence). Trimming removed 4 bases at V and 1 base at J, with 11 bases between. This chain's CDR3 is CASSQDAGNTEAFF. In nucleotides, the CDR3 is TGTGCCAGCAGCCAAGATGCCGGGAACACTGAAGCTTTCTTT. Supplemented by reference TRBV5-4 and TRBJ1-1, the full variable domain reads ETGVTQSPTHLIKTRGQQVTLRCSSQSGHNTVSWYQQALGQGPQFIFQYYREEENGRGNFPPRFSGLQFPNYSSELNVNALELDDSALYLCASSQDAGNTEAFFGQGTRLTVV.

The chain combines TRBV6-5 with TRBJ1-2, with 7 bases lining up with TRBD1. Germline loops: CDR1 MNHEY, CDR2 SVGAGI. CDR3 length: 15 residues. V dropped 2 bases and J dropped 4; count of bases not matched to a gene: 7. The CDR3 coding sequence is TGTGCCAGCAGTTACCAGACAGGGTTCGGCTATGGCTACACCTTC. Encoded protein: CASSYQTGFGYGYTF.

The CDR3 region has the DNA TGTGCCATCAGTGGGTTAGCGGGGAGAGAGCAGTACTTC. It codes for CAISGLAGREQYF. The chain uses TRBV10-3 and TRBJ2-7, with 8 bases fitting TRBD2. Trimming at V came to 4 bases and at J to 7 bases, leaving 6 bases not matched to a gene. Per the germline V gene, CDR1 is ENHRY and CDR2 is SYGVKD. The CDR3 has 13 residues.

This clone appeared a single time. The rearrangement links TRBV15 to TRBJ2-7; 8 nucleotides agree with TRBD1. This CDR3 is built from 14 residues. V shed 1 base, J shed 3 bases, and the junction held 2 bases outside the gene matches. Germline V lookup: CDR1 LNHNV, CDR2 YYDKDF (reference sequence). The CDR3 here is CATSRGTGNYEQYF. Written as DNA, the CDR3 is TGTGCCACCAGCAGAGGGACAGGGAACTACGAGCAGTACTTC.

The chain employs TRBV5-6 and TRBJ2-3, with D uncertain. Germline values: CDR1 SGHDT, CDR2 YYEEEE. This CDR3 spans 15 amino acids. Trimming pared 3 bases from V and 5 bases from J, leaving 16 bases between. For the CDR3, the DNA is TGTGCCAGCAGCTCCCTAAGTGGCGCTTTAGATACGCAGTATTTT. Protein: CASSSLSGALDTQYF.

This chain connects TRBV12-5 to TRBJ1-5, with 7 bases lining up with TRBD1. V shed 5 bases, J shed 5 bases, and the junction held 3 bases outside the gene matches. The germline gives CDR1 LGHNT, CDR2 FRNRAP. The CDR3 loop spans 13 amino acids. The CDR3 coding sequence is TGTGCTAGTGGTGTTGACAGGGATCAGCCCCAGCATTTT. Encoded protein: CASGVDRDQPQHF.

The rearrangement uses TRBV2 and TRBJ1-1; D not resolved. The V end lost 3 bases, the J end lost 10 bases, and 12 bases lay between the germline ends. The CDR3 runs 12 residues. Germline V gene sequence: CDR1 SNHLY, CDR2 FYNNEI. The CDR3 coding sequence is TGTGCCAGCAGTGACCCGGGGATCGGAGCTTTCTTT. Its translation is CASSDPGIGAFF.

This chain joins TRBV6-1 and TRBJ1-2; no clear D gene. CDR3 length equals 14 residues. Germline CDR1 and CDR2: MNHNS and SASEGT. Deletions cut 0 bases from V and 6 bases from J, with 11 bases between. The CDR3: CASSEAAYLDGYTF. The CDR3 DNA sequence: TGTGCCAGCAGTGAAGCAGCCTATTTGGATGGCTACACCTTC.